This TCR beta chain stems from a study of Ad26.COV2.S vaccination and SARS-CoV-2 variants. The CDR3 runs 14 residues. Germline V lookup: CDR1 MNHEY, CDR2 SVGAGI. V dropped 0 bases and J dropped 5 bases, with 10 bases sitting between them. The assay was immunoSEQ multiplex PCR, and TCRdb's table has in-frame clones only and misses some. The data show approximately 400,000 clones, approximately 83% seen once. The treatment: around 19 received Ad26.COV2.S at low or high dose, single or two shots; 5 received placebo; per-sample allocation not given. Sample collection was performed on day 63 after the first vaccine or placebo injection.

Specimen: peripheral blood, collected in a trial of Ad26.COV2.S vaccine versus placebo. The chain joins TRBV6-5 to TRBJ1-2; a weak D match, TRBD1 (5 bases). The receptor was isolated from a person between 18 and 60 years old who received the Ad26.COV2.S COVID-19 vaccine or a placebo. CDR3 sequence reads: CASSYSGGEYGYTF. The CDR3 DNA follows: TGTGCCAGCAGTTACTCGGGAGGGGAGTATGGCTACACCTTC.